Shown below are 27 T cell receptor beta chains from a single sample sequenced in a study of blood T cell repertoires in COVID-19. Sequencing used immunoSEQ multiplex PCR; TCRdb keeps in-frame clones, though not all of them. The sample lists 180,000 or so clones, under 90% seen once, with 5.5% to 7.5% in the top ten. Sample: peripheral blood. All receptors derive from a man aged 35-49 years with acute or convalescent COVID-19.

The chain uses TRBV25-1 and TRBJ1-1, with 8 positions matching TRBD1. V gave up 5 bases and J gave up 3 bases; unmatched junction bases: 2. This CDR3 spans 13 amino acids. Germline values: CDR1 MGHDK, CDR2 SYGVNS. This CDR3 is CASSWTGHTEAFF. For the CDR3, the DNA is TGTGCCAGCAGTTGGACAGGGCACACTGAAGCTTTCTTT. The entire variable domain, with the rest obtained from reference TRBV25-1 and TRBJ1-1, is as follows: EADIYQTPRYLVIGTGKKITLECSQTMGHDKMYWYQQDPGMELHLIHYSYGVNSTEKGDLSSESTVSRIRTEHFPLTLESARPSHTSQYLCASSWTGHTEAFFGQGTRLTVV.

V gene TRBV9 combines with J gene TRBJ1-1, with D possibly TRBD1 on 6 matching bases. V lost 3 bases, J lost 6 bases, and 15 bases lay in between. Germline loops: CDR1 SGDLS, CDR2 YYNGEE. The CDR3 sequence is 14 residues long. CDR3 region: CASSGTVGPAEAFF. The CDR3 DNA reads as TGTGCCAGCAGCGGGACAGTAGGGCCGGCTGAAGCTTTCTTT. The full variable domain, with the rest looked up from reference TRBV9 and TRBJ1-1, is DSGVTQTPKHLITATGQRVTLRCSPRSGDLSVYWYQQSLDQGLQFLIQYYNGEERAKGNILERFSAQQFPDLHSELNLSSLELGDSALYFCASSGTVGPAEAFFGQGTRLTVV.

The CDR3 here is CASSIGRLPANVLTF. The CDR3 nucleotides read TGTGCCAGTAGTATAGGGCGACTGCCGGCCAACGTCCTGACTTTC. This rearrangement joins TRBV19 to TRBJ2-6, with unresolved D. Per the germline V gene, CDR1 is LNHDA and CDR2 is SQIVND (reference sequence). V dropped 1 base and J dropped 6 bases, with 10 bases sitting between them. The CDR3 extends over 15 amino acids.

This clone was picked up a small number of times. This chain connects TRBV11-1 to TRBJ1-6, with 7 bases aligning to TRBD1. The CDR3 loop spans 13 amino acids. V lost 5 bases to trimming and J lost 11 bases; unmatched junction nucleotides: 6. Germline lookup yields CDR1 SGHAT and CDR2 FQDESV (reference sequence). CDR3 sequence (DNA): TGTGCCAGCAGCCCAAGAGGGACAGCACCCCTCCACTTT. This encodes CASSPRGTAPLHF. The variable domain in full, with the rest retrieved from reference TRBV11-1 and TRBJ1-6, is EAEVAQSPRYKITEKSQAVAFWCDPISGHATLYWYRQILGQGPELLVQFQDESVVDDSQLPKDRFSAERLKGVDSTLKIQPAELGDSAMYLCASSPRGTAPLHFGNGTRLTVT.

J is TRBJ1-1 and V is TRBV30; no clear D gene. The CDR3 is made up of 14 amino acids. From germline, CDR1 is GTSNPN and CDR2 SVGIG (reference sequence). The germline V and J ends were trimmed by 3 bases and 5 bases, with 16 bases remaining between them. In nucleotides, the CDR3 is TGTGCCTGGAGCCCTTTAAGGTCGGGAACTGAAGCTTTCTTT. This codes for CAWSPLRSGTEAFF. Supplemented by reference TRBV30 and TRBJ1-1, the full variable domain reads SQTIHQWPATLVQPVGSPLSLECTVEGTSNPNLYWYRQAAGRGLQLLFYSVGIGQISSEVPQNLSASRPQDRQFILSSKKLLLSDSGFYLCAWSPLRSGTEAFFGQGTRLTVV.

The chain couples TRBV9 to TRBJ2-5, with D possibly being TRBD2 (6 bases). Germline V CDR1 and CDR2: SGDLS, YYNGEE. With 3 bases removed from V and 5 bases from J, the gap between germline ends came to 14 bases. CDR3 size: 14 residues. The CDR3 region is CASSATNGGETQYF. DNA of the CDR3: TGTGCCAGCAGCGCTACGAATGGAGGGGAGACCCAGTACTTC.

The chain combines TRBV4-3 with TRBJ1-4; D is possibly TRBD1 (6 bases). The CDR3 is 17 residues long. Germline CDR1 is LGHNA and CDR2 is YSLEER. V lost 1 base to trimming and J lost 0 bases, with 12 bases between them. The CDR3 reads CASSQVWQGTTNEKLFF. CDR3 DNA: TGCGCCAGCAGCCAAGTATGGCAGGGGACAACTAATGAAAAACTGTTTTTT.

CDR3 loop: CASSYRMTGNGNTIYF. CDR3 DNA sequence: TGTGCCAGCAGTTACCGGATGACAGGGAACGGAAACACCATATATTTT. The chain joins TRBV6-5 to TRBJ1-3; TRBD1 matches 7 bases. The CDR3 extends over 16 amino acids. The J segment lost 4 bases and the V segment lost 2 bases, leaving 8 bases of the junction unmatched. Germline V lookup: CDR1 MNHEY, CDR2 SVGAGI.

The genes are TRBV7-2 and TRBJ1-3; D unclear. The CDR3 is 16 amino acids. V dropped 3 bases and J dropped 3 bases, with 15 bases sitting between them. Looked up from germline, CDR1 is SGHTA and CDR2 is FQGNSA. The CDR3 bases are TGTGCCAGCAGCTTCAGTTTCAGAGGCCTTGGAAACACCATATATTTT. This gives the protein CASSFSFRGLGNTIYF.

The J gene is TRBJ2-7, the V gene TRBV6-5; maybe TRBD1 (5 bases). This CDR3 is built from 13 residues. Germline assignment: CDR1 MNHEY and CDR2 SVGAGI. The V end was cut by 6 bases, the J end by 2 bases, with 11 bases between. CDR3 amino acids: CASSPDTAYEQYF. CDR3 sequence (DNA): TGTGCCAGCAGCCCGGACACCGCCTACGAGCAGTACTTC.

The rearrangement uses TRBV4-2 and TRBJ1-1; no clear D gene. The germline V gene encodes CDR1 LGHNA and CDR2 YNFKEQ. Deletions cut 0 bases from V and 3 bases from J, with 20 bases between. The CDR3 sequence is 18 residues long. Written as DNA, the CDR3 is TGTGCCAGCAGCCAAGAGGAGTCTGGGTTCTCACGGGACACTGAAGCTTTCTTT. Translated: CASSQEESGFSRDTEAFF.

The V and J genes are TRBV24-1 and TRBJ1-1; 7 bases are a match to TRBD1. The CDR3 length is 17 residues. Germline V gives CDR1 KGHDR, CDR2 SFDVKD. V dropped 5 bases and J dropped 6; count of bases not matched to a gene: 17. The CDR3 sequence is CATSALLNDRAFAEAFF. CDR3 DNA: TGTGCCACCAGTGCCCTCCTGAATGACAGGGCATTCGCTGAAGCTTTCTTT.

This clone was counted once. The chain joins TRBV6-5 to TRBJ1-1; 9 bases line up with TRBD1. V gave up 5 bases and J gave up 4 bases; unmatched junction bases: 8. This CDR3 contains 15 residues. Germline assignment: CDR1 MNHEY and CDR2 SVGAGI. CDR3 amino acids: CASSPLTGGRTEAFF. CDR3 DNA sequence: TGTGCCAGCAGTCCACTGACAGGGGGACGCACTGAAGCTTTCTTT.

The chain has TRBV3-1 (or the pseudogene TRBV3-2) and TRBJ1-4; 10 nucleotides match TRBD1. This CDR3 contains 15 residues. CDR1 and CDR2 from the germline V gene are LGHDT and YNNKEL (reference sequence). V lost 3 bases, J lost 6 bases, and 4 bases stayed unmatched. CDR3 residues: CASSHSGTGDEKLFF. DNA for the CDR3: TGTGCCAGCAGCCACTCGGGGACAGGGGATGAAAAACTGTTTTTT.

This clone was seen a single time. This rearrangement joins TRBV12-5 to TRBJ1-2, with D uncertain. Germline CDR1 is LGHNT and CDR2 is FRNRAP. The CDR3 consists of 17 residues. The germline V and J ends were trimmed by 2 bases and 6 bases, with 22 bases remaining between them. The CDR3 bases are TGTGCTAGTGGTTTGCCCCTAATAGACCGGGGATCGGATGGCTACACCTTC. Protein sequence: CASGLPLIDRGSDGYTF. Using reference TRBV12-5 and TRBJ1-2 for the parts outside the CDR3, the full variable domain is DARVTQTPRHKVTEMGQEVTMRCQPILGHNTVFWYRQTMMQGLELLAYFRNRAPLDDSGMPKDRFSAEMPDATLATLKIQPSEPRDSAVYFCASGLPLIDRGSDGYTFGSGTRLTVV.

This clone has a count of ten or more. V is TRBV27 and J is TRBJ2-1; TRBD2 agrees at 9 bases. The CDR3 contains 15 residues. CDR1 is MNHEY, CDR2 SMNVEV, per germline (reference sequence). V shed 6 bases, J shed 7 bases, and the junction held 10 bases outside the gene matches. The CDR3 DNA is TGTGCCAGCAGCGTTTATGCGGGGGGGCGAAATGAGCAGTTCTTC. Translated: CASSVYAGGRNEQFF.

V usage is TRBV2 and J usage is TRBJ1-1, with D hard to call. The germline CDR1 and CDR2 sequences are SNHLY and FYNNEI. Trimming left V 2 bases short and J 10 bases short, with 5 bases between. This CDR3 has 10 amino acids. In nucleotides, the CDR3 is TGTGCCAGCAGTGAACTAGTAGCTTTCTTT. Encoded protein: CASSELVAFF.

The rearrangement links TRBV28 to TRBJ2-5; D may be TRBD1 (5 bases). CDR3 size: 12 residues. The V end was cut by 6 bases, the J end by 7 bases, with 12 bases between. The germline V gene has CDR1 MDHEN and CDR2 SYDVKM. The CDR3 region has the DNA TGTGCCAGCAGGAAGGGGCCGGCGACCCAGTACTTC. This encodes CASRKGPATQYF.

The chain couples TRBV7-9 to TRBJ1-5, with 7 bases matching TRBD1. The CDR3 contains 14 residues. Trimming removed 1 base from V and 7 bases from J; junction bases left unmatched: 4. The germline V gene has CDR1 SEHNR and CDR2 FQNEAQ (reference sequence). The CDR3 here is CASSLGGQRQPQHF. The CDR3, as DNA: TGTGCCAGCAGCTTAGGGGGACAGAGGCAGCCCCAGCATTTT. Combining the CDR3 with reference TRBV7-9 and TRBJ1-5 gives the whole variable domain DTGVSQNPRHKITKRGQNVTFRCDPISEHNRLYWYRQTLGQGPEFLTYFQNEAQLEKSRLLSDRFSAERPKGSFSTLEIQRTEQGDSAMYLCASSLGGQRQPQHFGDGTRLSIL.

V is TRBV5-3 and J is TRBJ1-3, with TRBD1 as a possible D gene (6 bases). TRBV5-3 is reported as an ORF; its role is uncertain. CDR3 size: 17 residues. With 0 bases removed from V and 2 bases from J, the gap between germline ends came to 15 bases. In DNA, the CDR3 is TGTGCCAGAAGCTTGGGTATCCGACAGGCCCCTGGAAACACCATATATTTT. Encoded protein: CARSLGIRQAPGNTIYF.

This sequence joins TRBV4-1 and TRBJ2-2, with TRBD1 matching 8 bases. In germline, CDR1 is MGHRA, CDR2 YSYEKL. The CDR3 contains 15 residues. With V trimmed by 4 bases and J by 4 bases, 5 bases remained unmatched. The CDR3 loop reads CASSPRGPGTGELFF. The CDR3 DNA reads as TGCGCCAGCAGCCCCAGGGGGCCGGGCACCGGGGAGCTGTTTTTT.

V and J are TRBV6-4 and TRBJ2-7; TRBD1 agrees at 9 bases. Trimming removed 6 bases from V and 3 bases from J; junction bases left unmatched: 12. The CDR3 loop spans 16 amino acids. The germline V gene has CDR1 MRHNA and CDR2 SNTAGT. The CDR3 DNA is TGTGCCAGCAGCGAGACCTACAGGGGGCTAGACTACGAGCAGTACTTC. Its translation is CASSETYRGLDYEQYF.

The V call is TRBV5-1, the J call TRBJ1-2; TRBD1 matches at 8 bases. This CDR3 is built from 15 residues. Germline V lookup: CDR1 SGHRS, CDR2 YFSETQ. V lost 3 bases to trimming and J lost 7 bases; unmatched junction nucleotides: 11. The CDR3 is CASSSGQERSGGYTF. The CDR3 bases are TGCGCCAGCAGCTCGGGACAGGAAAGGAGTGGTGGCTACACCTTC.

V gene TRBV3-1 (or the pseudogene TRBV3-2) combines with J gene TRBJ2-1; D is possibly TRBD2 (7 bases). The CDR3 runs to 18 residues. Trimming took 3 bases from V and 2 from J, leaving 20 bases between them. The germline V gene has CDR1 LGHDT and CDR2 YNNKEL (reference sequence). CDR3 in amino acids: CASSQGKGGAVPYNEQFF. The DNA of the CDR3 is TGTGCCAGCAGCCAGGGAAAGGGGGGGGCCGTCCCCTACAATGAGCAGTTCTTC.

Only a few counts were recorded for this clone. The chain couples TRBV4-1 to TRBJ1-2, with TRBD1 as a possible D gene (6 bases). CDR1 is MGHRA, CDR2 YSYEKL, per germline. The ends were cut back, 0 bases at V and 7 bases at J, with 12 bases in the middle. The CDR3 contains 14 residues. The chain's CDR3 is CASSQDRLGGGYTF. The CDR3 DNA follows: TGCGCCAGCAGCCAAGATCGGTTAGGGGGTGGCTACACCTTC.

V and J are TRBV19 and TRBJ2-1; possible D gene TRBD1, 5 bases. Germline CDR1 reads LNHDA; CDR2 reads SQIVND (reference sequence). The CDR3 sequence is 13 residues long. Trimming shortened V by 5 bases and J by 4 bases, and 9 bases separated the two germline ends. DNA of the CDR3: TGTGCCAGTAGTCTCTACAGGTACAATGAGCAGTTCTTC. This gives the protein CASSLYRYNEQFF.

This chain uses TRBV4-1 with TRBJ2-1; 13 bases fit TRBD2. After removal of 1 base from V and 7 bases from J, the junction contained 7 bases not matched to a gene. This CDR3 is 17 amino acids long. Germline V lookup: CDR1 MGHRA, CDR2 YSYEKL. This CDR3 is CASSQVLAGGPRNEQFF. In DNA form, the CDR3 reads TGCGCCAGCAGCCAAGTACTAGCGGGGGGGCCGCGGAATGAGCAGTTCTTC.